The 19 T cell receptor beta chains given below trace back to one sample, sequenced in a study of spatial heterogeneity in lung cancer (dated by TCRdb to the late 2010s). The study at large found these results: A correlation was observed between the number of expanded intratumoral alpha and beta TCRs and the tumor nonsynonymous mutation count.

Their antigens are not known. The label giving this sample's time point can be read as: sample taken at primary tumor resection. The protocol used for the library was 5' RACE. The reads were generated on a NextSeq 500. The public reads were run again by TCRdb, first through fastp at Q25 and then through MiXCR, and only productive beta chains were kept. Every entry covers one CDR3 protein and lists the most common genes and DNA from its rows. Within this sample are about 22,000 distinct CDR3 sequences, with roughly 9% of them counted one time only. 7.5% to 8% of the sample is in the top ten clones. Source: lung tumor tissue, taken at surgery. All receptors come from a male donor with early-stage non-small cell lung cancer.

Ten or more counts support this clonotype. This chain uses TRBV27 with TRBJ2-1; the match to TRBD2 covers 11 bases. Germline V gene data show CDR1 as MNHEY and CDR2 as SMNVEV (reference sequence). V lost 4 bases and J lost 1; bases outside the gene matches: 3. The CDR3 has 16 residues. DNA of the CDR3: TGTGCCAGCAGTTCTACTAGCGGGAGTTCCTACAATGAGCAGTTCTTC. Its translation is CASSSTSGSSYNEQFF.

At least ten counts were recorded for this clonotype. The V and J genes are TRBV7-2 and TRBJ2-5; D ambiguous. The V and J ends lost 5 bases and 1 base respectively, with 8 bases between them. Germline V gives CDR1 SGHTA, CDR2 FQGNSA. The CDR3 is 13 residues long. The CDR3 region is CASSQQLQETQYF. CDR3 sequence (DNA): TGTGCCAGCAGCCAACAGCTCCAAGAGACCCAGTACTTC.

This clonotype was recorded at least ten times. V and J are TRBV6-2 or TRBV6-3 and TRBJ1-2; D not resolved. The length of the CDR3 is 13 residues. Trimming stripped 2 bases from V and 1 base from J, with 5 bases between. Looked up from germline, CDR1 is MNHEY and CDR2 is SVGEGT. The CDR3 reads CASSYGHNYGYTF. DNA for the CDR3: TGTGCCAGCAGTTACGGGCATAACTATGGCTACACCTTC.

The chain carries TRBV27 and TRBJ1-1; TRBD1 matches 8 bases. J lost 10 bases, V lost 6 bases, and 7 bases had no gene match. The CDR3 has 12 residues. Germline lookup yields CDR1 MNHEY and CDR2 SMNVEV (reference sequence). CDR3 DNA sequence: TGTGCCAGCAGCATACCAGGGGGCGCAGCTTTCTTT. Amino acids: CASSIPGGAAFF.

This clonotype appeared many times. J is TRBJ2-3 and V is TRBV11-2; 9 nucleotides agree with TRBD1. Germline loops: CDR1 SGHAT, CDR2 FQNNGV. V was clipped by 4 bases and J by 3 bases; unmatched bases: 8. There are 16 residues in the CDR3. DNA of the CDR3: TGTGCCAGCAGCTCGTACAGGGGGCGAGATACAGATACGCAGTATTTT. Amino acids: CASSSYRGRDTDTQYF.

This clonotype was recorded a few times. This chain links TRBV7-9 with TRBJ1-1; D remains ambiguous. Looked up from germline, CDR1 is SEHNR and CDR2 is FQNEAQ (reference sequence). V was clipped by 2 bases and J by 5 bases, with 6 bases between them. The CDR3 spans 12 residues. The CDR3 bases are TGTGCCAGCAGCTTACGGGGAACTGAAGCTTTCTTT. It yields the protein CASSLRGTEAFF.

There are many counts of this clonotype. The J gene is TRBJ2-7, the V gene TRBV5-1; perhaps TRBD2 as D (6 bases). This CDR3 is built from 13 residues. V was clipped by 3 bases and J by 6 bases, with 13 bases between them. Germline CDR1 is SGHRS and CDR2 is YFSETQ. CDR3 bases: TGCGCCAGCAGCTCTCAGGGAGGAGCCGAGCAGTACTTC. It translates to CASSSQGGAEQYF.

This clonotype appeared many times. The CDR3 loop reads CSARPSRQVRDQPQHF. In DNA, the CDR3 is TGCAGTGCTAGGCCCAGCCGACAGGTTAGGGACCAGCCCCAGCATTTT. V and J are TRBV20-1 and TRBJ1-5; TRBD1 is a possible D gene (6 bases). The germline V gene has CDR1 DFQATT and CDR2 SNEGSKA (reference sequence). The CDR3 is 16 residues long. The V and J ends lost 3 bases and 7 bases respectively, with 22 bases between them.

The rearrangement uses TRBV7-2 and TRBJ2-7, with 7 bases lining up with TRBD1. Losses at the gene ends were 1 base for V and 2 bases for J; bases not matched to a gene: 5. Germline V lookup: CDR1 SGHTA, CDR2 FQGNSA. The CDR3 is 15 residues long. CDR3 in amino acids: CASSLGQGSTYEQYF. The DNA for the CDR3 is TGTGCCAGCAGCTTAGGACAGGGATCTACCTACGAGCAGTACTTC.

This chain links TRBV7-3 with TRBJ2-3; either TRBD1 or TRBD2 may supply D (5 bases each). The CDR3 consists of 14 residues. Germline CDR1 SGHTA, CDR2 FQGTGA. V lost 5 bases and J lost 6, with 15 bases in between. In DNA, the CDR3 is TGTGCCAGCAGCCTCTCCCGGGGCATGGATACGCAGTATTTT. This sequence encodes CASSLSRGMDTQYF.

By sample fraction, this clonotype is medium-sized. The chain couples TRBV29-1 to TRBJ2-5; possible D gene TRBD2, 6 bases. Germline CDR1 and CDR2: SQVTM and ANQGSEA. The V end was cut by 6 bases, the J end by 2 bases, with 16 bases between. The CDR3 extends over 14 amino acids. The CDR3: CSVSRLAGQETQYF. The CDR3 bases are TGCAGCGTCTCCCGGTTGGCGGGGCAAGAGACCCAGTACTTC.

This clonotype was seen many times. J is TRBJ1-1 and V is TRBV29-1, with 7 bases matching TRBD1. V was clipped by 8 bases and J by 3 bases; unmatched bases: 9. The CDR3 is 13 amino acids. Per germline, CDR1 SQVTM and CDR2 ANQGSEA. CDR3 amino acids: CSLSGQADTEAFF. CDR3 nucleotides: TGCAGCCTTTCAGGACAGGCGGACACTGAAGCTTTCTTT. Looking up the rest from reference TRBV29-1 and TRBJ1-1 gives the full variable domain: SAVISQKPSRDICQRGTSLTIQCQVDSQVTMMFWYRQQPGQSLTLIATANQGSEATYESGFVIDKFPISRPNLTFSTLTVSNMSPEDSSIYLCSLSGQADTEAFFGQGTRLTVV.

There are a few counts of this clonotype. The chain employs TRBV20-1 and TRBJ2-3, with a tentative D call TRBD1 (5 bases). Between the trimmed V and J ends, which lost 3 bases and 2 bases, there was a span of 9 bases. The CDR3 extends over 13 amino acids. CDR1 and CDR2 (germline): DFQATT, SNEGSKA (reference sequence). CDR3 loop: CSASRQSTDTQYF. The CDR3 bases are TGCAGTGCTAGTAGACAGTCCACAGATACGCAGTATTTT.

About this clonotype itself: At one end the junction does not follow the germline gene, possibly because of a read error. V and J are TRBV12-3 or TRBV12-4 and TRBJ1-1; TRBD1 might be the D (6 bases). The CDR3 consists of 14 residues. The CDR3: CASSKQGVRTGAFF. CDR3 nucleotides: TGTGCCAGCAGTAAACAGGGCGTACGGACTGGAGCTTTCTTT.

Concerning this clonotype: A read error may explain this, as a much larger clone is one base away. The V and J genes are TRBV5-1 and TRBJ2-1; D might be TRBD2 (5 bases). Germline assignment: CDR1 SGHRS and CDR2 YFSETQ. The ends were cut back, 2 bases at V and 12 bases at J, with 12 bases in the middle. CDR3 length: 12 amino acids. The CDR3 DNA is TGCGCCAGCAGCTTACCCGGGGTGCCGCAGTTCTTC. Protein sequence: CASSLPGVPQFF.

There are many counts of this clonotype. The rearrangement uses TRBV2 and TRBJ2-2; TRBD1 is a possible D gene (5 bases). Trimming took off 6 bases at V and 5 bases at J, with 13 bases between the two ends. This CDR3 has 14 amino acids. Germline V lookup: CDR1 SNHLY, CDR2 FYNNEI. The CDR3 coding sequence is TGTGCCAGCAGAGGGGCCCTTGGGACCGGGGAGCTGTTTTTT. Its protein is CASRGALGTGELFF. Full variable domain (outside the CDR3, taken from reference TRBV2 and TRBJ2-2): EPEVTQTPSHQVTQMGQEVILRCVPISNHLYFYWYRQILGQKVEFLVSFYNNEISEKSEIFDDQFSVERPDGSNFTLKIRSTKLEDSAMYFCASRGALGTGELFFGEGSRLTVL.

This clonotype was picked up many times. The J gene is TRBJ2-7, the V gene TRBV5-1, with D unresolved. The germline CDR1 and CDR2 sequences are SGHRS and YFSETQ. This CDR3 is built from 17 residues. V was pared by 1 base and J by 5 bases, with 22 bases between. As DNA, the CDR3 is TGCGCCAGCAGCTTGTTTCATAGGGTCGGTCTAATCAACGAGCAGTACTTC. This translates into CASSLFHRVGLINEQYF.

The chain employs TRBV9 and TRBJ2-4; 8 bases line up with TRBD2. The germline V gene encodes CDR1 SGDLS and CDR2 YYNGEE. The CDR3 sequence is 12 residues long. With 4 bases clipped from V and 15 bases from J, the junction kept 9 bases outside the gene matches. The CDR3 nucleotides read TGTGCCAGCAGCTCACCTAGCGGGTTTCGGTACTTC. Translated, it gives CASSSPSGFRYF.

Sample share makes this clonotype medium-sized. The chain recombines TRBV28 with TRBJ2-7, with 8 bases identical to TRBD1. The CDR3 spans 15 residues. With V trimmed by 6 bases and J by 3 bases, 10 bases remained unmatched. The germline V gene encodes CDR1 MDHEN and CDR2 SYDVKM. CDR3 sequence: CASRLRQGQVYEQYF. In DNA, the CDR3 is TGTGCCAGCAGACTTAGACAGGGGCAGGTCTACGAGCAGTACTTC. Using reference TRBV28 and TRBJ2-7 for the parts outside the CDR3, the full variable domain is DVKVTQSSRYLVKRTGEKVFLECVQDMDHENMFWYRQDPGLGLRLIYFSYDVKMKEKGDIPEGYSVSREKKERFSLILESASTNQTSMYLCASRLRQGQVYEQYFGPGTRLTVT.